Shown below are 4 T cell receptor beta chains from a single sample sequenced in a study of a mutant IDH1 vaccine in newly diagnosed glioma (dated by TCRdb to the early 2020s). The antigens of these receptors remain unknown. Receptor amplification or capture employed the immunoSEQ multiplex PCR assay. Not all clones reach the TCRdb copy of this immuneACCESS table, which keeps in-frame sequences only. Checked studies attribute under half of the gap to unresolved V genes and leave the rest unexplained. The sample profile shows roughly 120,000 clones; around three quarters of them were found once. Of the sample, about 5.5% falls within the top ten clones. The sample's time point label, decoded: week 11, during vaccination. Every vaccine dose consisted of 300 ug of a 20-mer mutant IDH1 peptide in Montanide, administered subcutaneously together with topical imiquimod. The sequences come from PBMCs, collected from a glioma patient whose treatment included an IDH1 peptide vaccine. All receptors come from a middle-aged man with glioma.

This clone was observed a handful of times. The chain links TRBV27 to TRBJ1-3; D is undetermined. The CDR3 consists of 14 residues. V lost 5 bases and J lost 4, with 12 bases in between. Germline CDR1 is MNHEY and CDR2 is SMNVEV (reference sequence). The CDR3 region is CASSPTTPGNTIYF. The CDR3 coding sequence is TGTGCCAGCAGTCCGACCACCCCGGGAAACACCATATATTTT.

This chain connects TRBV10-3 to TRBJ1-1; 8 nucleotides line up with TRBD1. The length of the CDR3 is 19 residues. Germline values: CDR1 ENHRY, CDR2 SYGVKD. Unmatched junction bases numbered 22, after V lost 6 bases and J lost 4 bases. The CDR3 is CAIRDPHRGNGNSRTEAFF. In DNA, the CDR3 is TGTGCCATCAGGGACCCCCACAGGGGGAACGGGAACAGTCGCACTGAAGCTTTCTTT.

The V call is TRBV6-6, the J call TRBJ2-7, with no clear D. The CDR3 is made up of 13 amino acids. Germline lookup yields CDR1 MNHNY and CDR2 SVGAGI (reference sequence). V gave up 6 bases and J gave up 5 bases, with 14 bases separating them. CDR3 amino acids: CASRQHLLNEQYF. The CDR3 DNA reads TGTGCCAGCAGGCAACATCTCCTAAACGAGCAGTACTTC.

This chain uses TRBV7-2 with TRBJ2-5, with D possibly being TRBD2 (8 bases). Trimming cost V 6 bases and J 7 bases, with 18 bases left between them. Germline V lookup: CDR1 SGHTA, CDR2 FQGNSA. The CDR3 loop spans 14 amino acids. The CDR3 reads CASSATGAGGTQYF. The CDR3, as DNA: TGTGCCAGCAGTGCTACAGGGGCGGGGGGGACCCAGTACTTC.